The source of this T cell receptor (beta chain) is a study of glioma-infiltrating T cells. CDR3 length: 13 residues. Germline CDR1 reads DFQATT; CDR2 reads SNEGSKA (reference sequence). Unmatched junction bases numbered 6, after V lost 0 bases and J lost 8 bases. The iRepertoire nested amplicon-rescue multiplex PCR amplified TCR alpha and beta CDR3s from RNA. Tissue mRNA or PBMC total RNA, 100-400 ng, went into one-step reverse transcription and amplification. TCRdb passed the multiplex PCR reads through MiXCR, listing each CDR3 protein once. The table shows 150,000 to 200,000 distinct CDR3 sequences, with around 40% occurring only once. General study findings and limits: Very few CDR3 sequences were shared between tissue and blood. Tissue-blood divergence was below expectation in non-neoplastic patients, above in gliomas.

This clonotype showed up many times. The antigen is undetermined. The clonotype was recovered from a human donor with low-grade glioma or glioblastoma, undergoing nonglioma brain surgery, or in good health (not recorded which). The genes are TRBV20-1 and TRBJ1-2; 7 bases map to TRBD1. The sample consisted of glioma tissue, nonneoplastic brain tissue, or PBMCs (not recorded which). The chain's CDR3 is CSAREQGKYGYTF. DNA of the CDR3: TGCAGTGCTAGAGAACAGGGGAAGTACGGCTACACCTTC.